What follows are 8 T cell receptor beta chains derived from one specimen sequenced in a study of T cells expressing NK-cell markers. TCRdb reprocessed the 5' RACE reads; each CDR3 protein has one entry and no DNA is given. The data show over 200,000 distinct CDR3 sequences, and the top ten clones hold about 0.4%. The specimen was blood T cells: a sorted CD56 or NKG2C T cell subset, CD4+ or CD8+ T cells, or bulk PBMC T cells (not recorded which). These receptors all come from a man younger than 35 in good health.

This chain connects TRBV24-1 to TRBJ2-1; TCRdb proposes TRBD2, but this gene call is untestable without DNA. Germline assignment: CDR1 KGHDR and CDR2 SFDVKD. CDR3 length: 14 amino acids. CDR3: CATGGITSDNEQFF.

The rearrangement uses TRBV24-1 and TRBJ2-6. CDR1 is KGHDR and CDR2 is SFDVKD in the germline V gene. This CDR3 is 13 amino acids long. CDR3 region: CATSAPGANVLTF.

The chain employs TRBV11-3 and TRBJ2-1; the TCRdb D gene call, TRBD1, has no DNA to confirm it. Per germline, CDR1 SGHNT and CDR2 YENEEA. The CDR3 length is 14 residues. CDR3 sequence: CASSGDRGRNEQFF. The full variable domain, completed using reference TRBV11-3 and TRBJ2-1, is EAGVVQSPRYKIIEKKQPVAFWCNPISGHNTLYWYLQNLGQGPELLIRYENEEAVDDSQLPKDRFSAERLKGVDSTLKIQPAELGDSAVYLCASSGDRGRNEQFFGPGTRLTVL.

The chain uses TRBV16 and TRBJ1-5; TCRdb calls TRBD1, which cannot be checked without DNA. This CDR3 spans 13 amino acids. Germline loops: CDR1 KGHSY, CDR2 FQNENV. The CDR3 sequence: CASSQTGNQPQHF. Combining the CDR3 with reference TRBV16 and TRBJ1-5 gives the whole variable domain GEEVAQTPKHLVRGEGQKAKLYCAPIKGHSYVFWYQQVLKNEFKFLISFQNENVFDETGMPKERFSAKCLPNSPCSLEIQATKLEDSAVYFCASSQTGNQPQHFGDGTRLSIL.

V is TRBV27 and J is TRBJ1-6. The CDR3 extends over 16 amino acids. CDR1 and CDR2 from the germline V gene are MNHEY and SMNVEV (reference sequence). The chain's CDR3 is CASSLQAGLYNSPLHF.

V and J are TRBV5-5 and TRBJ2-1. The length of the CDR3 is 17 residues. CDR1 is SGHKS and CDR2 is YYEKEE in the germline V gene (reference sequence). CDR3 loop: CASSLSWREFSYNEQFF.

The V call is TRBV9, the J call TRBJ1-6; TCRdb designates TRBD1, a call that cannot be tested without DNA. From germline, CDR1 is SGDLS and CDR2 YYNGEE. The CDR3 contains 16 residues. Here the CDR3 reads CASSAAGTAHNSPLHF. Full variable domain (remainder filled in from reference TRBV9 and TRBJ1-6): DSGVTQTPKHLITATGQRVTLRCSPRSGDLSVYWYQQSLDQGLQFLIQYYNGEERAKGNILERFSAQQFPDLHSELNLSSLELGDSALYFCASSAAGTAHNSPLHFGNGTRLTVT.

The chain carries TRBV11-2 and TRBJ2-7; there is no DNA to check the TCRdb D call of TRBD1. Germline lookup yields CDR1 SGHAT and CDR2 FQNNGV. The CDR3 length is 16 residues. This CDR3 is CASSPLGNAKSYEQYF.